The 27 T cell receptor beta chains listed next were all sequenced from one sample in a study of blood T cells in healthy people across ages. Primed by a sample-barcoded 5' primer and a J-beta primer mix, a second PCR proceeded for roughly 6 to 12 cycles. TCRdb re-called the 5' RACE reads with MiXCR, one entry per CDR3 protein. The table has roughly 1,700,000 distinct CDR3 sequences, under 30% seen once. Sequenced sample: blood. These receptor sequences come from a woman aged 25 to 39 in good health.

This clonotype is a singleton in its sample. A single base separates this from a much larger clone, so it may be a read error. V gene TRBV28 combines with J gene TRBJ1-4; no clear D. This CDR3 region has 14 residues. Germline values: CDR1 MDHEN, CDR2 SYDVKM. Here the CDR3 reads CVSSLGRTSEKLFF. The DNA for the CDR3 is TGTGTCAGCAGTTTAGGTCGGACCTCCGAAAAACTGTTTTTT.

The chain carries TRBV7-2 and TRBJ2-3; the D gene is possibly TRBD2 (6 bases). V shed 8 bases and J shed 4 bases, with 13 bases lying between them. Germline values: CDR1 SGHTA, CDR2 FQGNSA. The CDR3 is 13 amino acids. CDR3 sequence reads: CASGTPQSDTQYF. The CDR3, as DNA: TGTGCCAGCGGGACTCCACAATCAGATACGCAGTATTTT.

In this sample, this clonotype turned up a few times. The chain recombines TRBV29-1 with TRBJ1-2, with TRBD1 matching 7 bases. The CDR3 extends over 15 amino acids. The trim removed 6 bases at V and 9 bases at J, leaving 19 bases unmatched. Germline lookup yields CDR1 SQVTM and CDR2 ANQGSEA. CDR3 coding DNA: TGCAGCGTGCCCGGGACAGCCTCCTCGGATCTCAGCTACACCTTC. It yields the protein CSVPGTASSDLSYTF. Combining the CDR3 with reference TRBV29-1 and TRBJ1-2 gives the whole variable domain SAVISQKPSRDICQRGTSLTIQCQVDSQVTMMFWYRQQPGQSLTLIATANQGSEATYESGFVIDKFPISRPNLTFSTLTVSNMSPEDSSIYLCSVPGTASSDLSYTFGSGTRLTVV.

Ten or more counts support this clonotype. V and J are TRBV6-6 and TRBJ2-6, with 10 bases lining up with TRBD1. CDR1 is MNHNY and CDR2 is SVGAGI in the germline V gene (reference sequence). Trimming cost V 10 bases and J 0 bases; bases outside gene matches: 3. The CDR3 spans 15 residues. Here the CDR3 reads CATRTGGSGANVLTF. In DNA form, the CDR3 reads TGTGCCACCCGGACAGGGGGCTCTGGGGCCAACGTCCTGACTTTC.

This clonotype was observed a few times. This chain uses TRBV7-2 with TRBJ2-6, with D perhaps matching TRBD1 or TRBD2 (6 bases each). This CDR3 has 17 residues. In germline, CDR1 is SGHTA, CDR2 FQGNSA. V lost 0 bases and J 5 bases, leaving 14 bases between the germline ends. CDR3 in DNA: TGTGCCAGCAGCTTAGCGCCGGGGGCCACTAGGGCCAACGTCCTGACTTTC. Its protein product is CASSLAPGATRANVLTF.

This clonotype was counted between two and nine times. The rearrangement links TRBV6-5 to TRBJ2-1, with TRBD1 matching 8 bases. Germline assignment: CDR1 MNHEY and CDR2 SVGAGI. Germline trimming cut 0 bases from V and 3 bases from J; bases unmatched to any gene: 4. The CDR3 contains 16 residues. CDR3 in DNA: TGTGCCAGCAGTTACTCGAAACAGGGGGGCTACAATGAGCAGTTCTTC. Residues: CASSYSKQGGYNEQFF.

This clonotype has only a few counts. The J gene is TRBJ2-1, the V gene TRBV7-2, with unresolved D. The germline V gene encodes CDR1 SGHTA and CDR2 FQGNSA. CDR3 size: 13 residues. Trimming removed 3 bases at V and 8 bases at J, with 11 bases between. As DNA, the CDR3 is TGTGCCAGCAGCTTTGGTAGTTTCTATGAGCAGTTCTTC. This gives the protein CASSFGSFYEQFF.

In regard to this clonotype: This clone may be a read error of a much larger clone one base away. The J gene is TRBJ2-4, the V gene TRBV12-5, with D unresolved. Gene TRBJ2-5 matches the end of the DNA better, so the J call may be wrong. Germline loops: CDR1 LGHNT, CDR2 FRNRAP. The CDR3 has 12 residues. The CDR3 reads CASGLWEETQYF. CDR3 bases: TGTGCTAGTGGTTTGTGGGAAGAGACCCAGTACTTC.

This clonotype was counted a single time. The J gene is TRBJ2-5, the V gene TRBV20-1; 12 positions match TRBD2. Germline V lookup: CDR1 DFQATT, CDR2 SNEGSKA (reference sequence). CDR3 length: 15 amino acids. The junction had 13 bases not matched to a gene; V was cut back by 3 bases and J by 11 bases. The CDR3 sequence: CSARDPSGGVNEQYF. DNA of the CDR3: TGCAGTGCTAGGGATCCTAGCGGGGGGGTAAATGAGCAGTACTTC.

At least ten counts were recorded for this clonotype. The chain employs TRBV29-1 and TRBJ2-5; possibly TRBD2 for D (5 bases). The V end was cut by 7 bases, the J end by 2 bases, with 5 bases between. From germline, CDR1 is SQVTM and CDR2 ANQGSEA. The CDR3 spans 10 residues. CDR3 nucleotides: TGCAGCGCGGGACAAGAGACCCAGTACTTC. As protein: CSAGQETQYF.

This clonotype was recorded a few times. The genes are TRBV28 and TRBJ2-4, with 8 positions matching TRBD1. The closer fit of TRBJ2-7 to the DNA end suggests the J call may be wrong. The CDR3 extends over 15 amino acids. CDR1 and CDR2 (germline): MDHEN, SYDVKM. CDR3 sequence reads: CASSSWATGAYEQYF. The CDR3 nucleotides are TGTGCCAGCAGCTCTTGGGCGACAGGGGCGTACGAGCAGTACTTC.

The table lists this clonotype with a few counts. In DNA form, the CDR3 reads TGTGCCAGCAGCCAAGATAGTCGAGCGGGGGGGACCTACAATGAGCAGTTCTTC. It encodes CASSQDSRAGGTYNEQFF. The V and J genes are TRBV3-1 and TRBJ2-1; 10 bases line up with TRBD2. Germline V gives CDR1 LGHDT, CDR2 YNNKEL (reference sequence). The CDR3 consists of 18 residues. V was clipped by 0 bases and J by 2 bases; unmatched bases: 7.

The V gene is TRBV7-2, the J gene TRBJ2-1; D might be TRBD1 or TRBD2, each matching 5 bases. Per germline, CDR1 SGHTA and CDR2 FQGNSA. V lost 6 bases to trimming and J lost 6 bases, with 18 bases between them. The CDR3 has 15 residues. The CDR3: CASRTDRGSGNEQFF. DNA of the CDR3: TGTGCCAGCAGAACAGACAGAGGGTCGGGCAATGAGCAGTTCTTC.

V is TRBV28 and J is TRBJ2-3, with D possibly matching TRBD2 (7 bases). Germline CDR1 MDHEN, CDR2 SYDVKM. With 6 bases removed from V and 9 bases from J, the gap between germline ends came to 22 bases. The CDR3 contains 15 residues. This CDR3 reads CASSGGLAMVGTQYF. CDR3 nucleotides: TGTGCCAGCAGCGGGGGGCTAGCGATGGTGGGAACGCAGTATTTT.

The J gene is TRBJ2-3, the V gene TRBV20-1; no reliable D call. CDR3 length equals 12 residues. V dropped 3 bases and J dropped 1 base, with 5 bases sitting between them. The germline V gene encodes CDR1 DFQATT and CDR2 SNEGSKA (reference sequence). The CDR3 bases are TGCAGTGCTAGTTATCGCACAGATACGCAGTATTTT. Its protein product is CSASYRTDTQYF.

V gene TRBV6-4 combines with J gene TRBJ2-1, with D possibly TRBD2 on 5 matching bases. V shed 3 bases and J shed 0 bases, with 18 bases lying between them. Germline assignment: CDR1 MRHNA and CDR2 SNTAGT. The CDR3 length is 18 residues. CDR3 coding DNA: TGTGCCAGCAGTGAAGAGTCGATAAGCGGAGACTCCTACAATGAGCAGTTCTTC. Translating gives CASSEESISGDSYNEQFF.

This chain uses TRBV6-2 or TRBV6-3 with TRBJ2-6; TRBD1 is a possible D gene (6 bases). Trimming stripped 0 bases from V and 1 base from J, with 16 bases between. This CDR3 has 19 amino acids. Germline values: CDR1 MNHEY, CDR2 SVGEGT. This CDR3 reads CASSYSTGSPSSGANVLTF. The CDR3 bases are TGTGCCAGCAGTTACTCTACAGGGAGCCCTTCTTCTGGGGCCAACGTCCTGACTTTC.

This clonotype was recorded a few times. The CDR3 DNA reads TGTGCCAGCAGCCACCAGACACGTATTTACGAGCAGTACTTC. Translated, it gives CASSHQTRIYEQYF. This chain connects TRBV13 to TRBJ2-5; D is unclear. The J call could be wrong; TRBJ2-7 is a better fit for the DNA end. This CDR3 is built from 14 residues. Germline CDR1 reads PRHDT; CDR2 reads FYEKMQ (reference sequence).

The chain carries TRBV29-1 and TRBJ1-1; 9 bases line up with TRBD1. There are 15 residues in the CDR3. Germline values: CDR1 SQVTM, CDR2 ANQGSEA. V dropped 5 bases and J dropped 0; count of bases not matched to a gene: 7. This chain's CDR3 is CSVFRTGEVNTEAFF. CDR3 nucleotide sequence: TGCAGCGTTTTTCGGACAGGGGAAGTGAACACTGAAGCTTTCTTT.

This clonotype was observed at least ten times. The chain links TRBV29-1 to TRBJ2-7, with TRBD1 as a possible D gene (6 bases). Trimming stripped 6 bases from V and 3 bases from J, with 9 bases between. Germline assignment: CDR1 SQVTM and CDR2 ANQGSEA. The CDR3 totals 11 residues. The CDR3 DNA reads as TGCAGCGTAGGACAGCGCTACGAGCAGTACTTC. It translates to CSVGQRYEQYF.

This clonotype appeared a few times. The V gene is TRBV12-3 or TRBV12-4, the J gene TRBJ2-5, with D perhaps TRBD2 (7 bases). The J call may be incorrect, as the DNA end agrees better with TRBJ2-7. This CDR3 has 14 residues. DNA of the CDR3: TGTGCCAGCAGCCGGGGGGTAGGGGGCTACGAGCAGTACTTC. It yields the protein CASSRGVGGYEQYF.

This chain joins TRBV5-6 and TRBJ2-6, with no clear D. Germline CDR1 is SGHDT and CDR2 is YYEEEE. V was shortened by 0 bases and J by 0 bases, with 10 bases between the two germline ends. This CDR3 is built from 17 residues. In DNA form, the CDR3 reads TGTGCCAGCAGCTTGGGCCAGGTCCACTCTGGGGCCAACGTCCTGACTTTC. As protein: CASSLGQVHSGANVLTF.

This chain connects TRBV9 to TRBJ2-1, with 15 bases that match TRBD2. With 1 base clipped from V and 4 bases from J, the junction kept 6 bases outside the gene matches. CDR3 length: 18 residues. Germline CDR1 SGDLS, CDR2 YYNGEE. CDR3 bases: TGTGCCAGCAGCGTATTAGGACTAGCGGGAGGGAGATACAATGAGCAGTTCTTC. Encoded protein: CASSVLGLAGGRYNEQFF.

This clonotype was counted a few times. V and J are TRBV5-1 and TRBJ1-1, with D maybe TRBD1 (6 bases). The CDR3 has 13 amino acids. Germline CDR1 and CDR2: SGHRS and YFSETQ. Deletions cut 5 bases from V and 5 bases from J, with 13 bases between. This chain's CDR3 is CASRRQEGTEAFF. In DNA, the CDR3 is TGCGCCAGCAGACGACAGGAAGGTACTGAAGCTTTCTTT.

This clonotype has a count of ten or more. A read error may produce the germline difference seen at one junction end. The chain has TRBV12-3 or TRBV12-4 and TRBJ1-1; D is uncertain. The CDR3 is 12 residues long. The CDR3 nucleotides are TGTGCCAGCAGCTTAGAGAACACTGAAGCTTTCTTT. It translates to CASSLENTEAFF.

This clonotype was observed at least ten times. This chain uses TRBV5-1 with TRBJ2-3, with unresolved D. V was pared by 4 bases and J by 8 bases, with 14 bases between. CDR1 and CDR2 from the germline V gene are SGHRS and YFSETQ. This CDR3 is 13 amino acids long. The CDR3 DNA sequence: TGCGCCAGCAGCCCGGTCGAAGGCGGTACGCAGTATTTT. Its translation is CASSPVEGGTQYF.

This clonotype was seen ten or more times. This chain links TRBV5-1 with TRBJ2-1, with D uncertain. Germline CDR1 and CDR2: SGHRS and YFSETQ. Trimming shortened V by 1 base and J by 10 bases, and 12 bases separated the two germline ends. The CDR3 loop spans 13 amino acids. In nucleotides, the CDR3 is TGCGCCAGCAGCTTGATTCTTGGTAGCGAGCAGTTCTTC. Amino acid sequence: CASSLILGSEQFF.